The 6 T cell receptor beta chains given below trace back to one sample, sequenced in a study of blood T cell repertoires in COVID-19. The repertoire was sequenced with immunoSEQ multiplex PCR; TCRdb's copy has only in-frame clones and lacks some. The table has around 250,000 clones, around 87% seen once. Sequenced input: peripheral blood. The receptors were gathered from a woman aged 70 to 79 with active or convalescent COVID-19.

The V and J genes are TRBV6-5 and TRBJ2-3, with 9 bases fitting TRBD1. There are 13 residues in the CDR3. Germline V lookup: CDR1 MNHEY, CDR2 SVGAGI. J gave up 6 bases and V 7 bases, and 5 bases lay outside the gene matches. The CDR3 here is CASTGTGTDTQYF. For the CDR3, the DNA is TGTGCCAGCACAGGGACAGGGACCGATACGCAGTATTTT.

Comment on this clone: The same CDR3 is also encoded by other DNA sequences in this sample. DNA of the CDR3: TGTGCCAGCAGTGAAGGGACAGGGGGCACAGATACGCAGTATTTT. It codes for CASSEGTGGTDTQYF. The chain is built from TRBV6-1 and TRBJ2-3; 9 bases line up with TRBD1. Trimming cost V 1 base and J 1 base; bases outside gene matches: 0. CDR3 length: 15 residues. Per the germline V gene, CDR1 is MNHNS and CDR2 is SASEGT.

The gene calls are TRBV19 and TRBJ1-5, with TRBD1 matching 10 bases. The CDR3 has 14 amino acids. V was pared by 3 bases and J by 6 bases, with 2 bases of the junction left unmatched. Germline-derived CDR1 and CDR2 are LNHDA and SQIVND (reference sequence). CDR3 sequence: CASSIGQGGQPQHF. CDR3 DNA sequence: TGTGCCAGTAGTATTGGACAGGGGGGTCAGCCCCAGCATTTT. Together with reference TRBV19 and TRBJ1-5, the CDR3 gives the full variable domain: DGGITQSPKYLFRKEGQNVTLSCEQNLNHDAMYWYRQDPGQGLRLIYYSQIVNDFQKGDIAEGYSVSREKKESFPLTVTSAQKNPTAFYLCASSIGQGGQPQHFGDGTRLSIL.

The table lists this clone with a count of one. This chain links TRBV27 with TRBJ1-4; the D is unclear. Trimming left V 3 bases short and J 8 bases short, with 13 bases between. CDR3 length: 14 amino acids. CDR1 and CDR2 (germline): MNHEY, SMNVEV (reference sequence). CDR3 nucleotides: TGTGCCAGCAGTTTCCGGCCAGCCGGGGAAAAACTGTTTTTT. This gives the protein CASSFRPAGEKLFF.

V is TRBV2 and J is TRBJ1-2; D remains unclear. V lost 4 bases to trimming and J lost 5 bases, with 14 bases between them. The CDR3 extends over 14 amino acids. Germline V CDR1 and CDR2: SNHLY, FYNNEI. The CDR3 DNA reads TGTGCCAGCAGTGGAGAGGGCCTTTCTTATGGCTACACCTTC. Its translation: CASSGEGLSYGYTF.

This clone was seen once. The rearrangement links TRBV5-1 to TRBJ2-7; 7 bases agree with TRBD2. Germline values: CDR1 SGHRS, CDR2 YFSETQ. There are 14 residues in the CDR3. J lost 2 bases, V lost 0 bases, and 2 bases had no gene match. CDR3 coding DNA: TGCGCCAGCAGCTTGGCGGGGGGTCCCTACGAGCAGTACTTC. Encoded protein: CASSLAGGPYEQYF.